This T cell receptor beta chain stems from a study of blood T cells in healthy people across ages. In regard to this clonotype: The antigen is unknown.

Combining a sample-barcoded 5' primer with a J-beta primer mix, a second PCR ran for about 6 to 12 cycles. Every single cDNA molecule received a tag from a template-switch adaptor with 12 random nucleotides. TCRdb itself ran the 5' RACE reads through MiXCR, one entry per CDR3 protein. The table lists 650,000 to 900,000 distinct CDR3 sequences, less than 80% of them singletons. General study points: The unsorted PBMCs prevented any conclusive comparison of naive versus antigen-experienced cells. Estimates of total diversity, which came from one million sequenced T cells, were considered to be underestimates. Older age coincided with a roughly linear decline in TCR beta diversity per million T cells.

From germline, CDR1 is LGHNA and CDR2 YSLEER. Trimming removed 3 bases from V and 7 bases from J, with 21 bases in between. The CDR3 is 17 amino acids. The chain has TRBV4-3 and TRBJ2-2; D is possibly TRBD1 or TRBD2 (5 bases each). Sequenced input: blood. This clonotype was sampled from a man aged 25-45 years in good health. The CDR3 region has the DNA TGCGCCAGCAGCCAGATATTATCCCGGGACCGCGACGGGGAGCTGTTTTTT. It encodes CASSQILSRDRDGELFF.